These 20 T cell receptor beta chains were sequenced from one sample in a study of T cells in Graves' hyperthyroidism and ophthalmopathy. RNA transcripts provided the source from which TCR beta CDR3 regions were amplified. The study used the HTBI primer set for a first-round RT-PCR of the TCR CDR3. One entry per CDR3 protein, called by TCRdb with MiXCR from the multiplex PCR reads. The data hold fewer than 900,000 distinct CDR3 sequences, with 18% observed a single time. The sample taken for sequencing was blood. These receptors were collected from a woman aged 50 to 60 with Graves' hyperthyroidism that later progressed to Graves' ophthalmopathy.

A few counts support this clonotype. The CDR3 loop reads CASSPGTGRRDTEAFF. The CDR3 DNA reads TGTGCCAGCAGCCCCGGGACAGGGCGGAGGGACACTGAAGCTTTCTTT. The rearrangement uses TRBV3-1 and TRBJ1-1; 9 bases are shared with TRBD1. Germline V gene sequence: CDR1 LGHDT, CDR2 YNNKEL (reference sequence). V shed 4 bases, J shed 3 bases, and the junction held 9 bases outside the gene matches. There are 16 residues in the CDR3.

Ten or more counts support this clonotype. J is TRBJ1-2 and V is TRBV3-1, with D possibly TRBD1 on 5 matching bases. Per germline, CDR1 LGHDT and CDR2 YNNKEL (reference sequence). CDR3 length: 16 residues. The germline V and J ends were trimmed by 4 bases and 4 bases, with 19 bases remaining between them. CDR3 coding DNA: TGTGCCAGCAGCCCCGTTGGGGGGGGAAGGAGCTATGGCTACACCTTC. Amino acid sequence: CASSPVGGGRSYGYTF. The whole variable domain, remainder taken from reference TRBV3-1 and TRBJ1-2, is DTAVSQTPKYLVTQMGNDKSIKCEQNLGHDTMYWYKQDSKKFLKIMFSYNNKELIINETVPNRFSPKSPDKAHLNLHINSLELGDSAVYFCASSPVGGGRSYGYTFGSGTRLTVV.

This clonotype was seen only a few times. V usage is TRBV19 and J usage is TRBJ1-1; D perhaps matches TRBD1 (5 bases). The CDR3 runs 13 residues. Germline V gene data show CDR1 as LNHDA and CDR2 as SQIVND (reference sequence). Deletions cut 7 bases from V and 8 bases from J, with 17 bases between. CDR3 residues: CASNWLGELEAFF. CDR3 nucleotide sequence: TGTGCCAGTAACTGGCTGGGGGAGTTGGAAGCTTTCTTT.

At least ten counts were recorded for this clonotype. J is TRBJ1-1 and V is TRBV2; unclear D gene. The length of the CDR3 is 13 residues. The V end lost 3 bases, the J end lost 5 bases, and 10 bases lay between the germline ends. Per the germline V gene, CDR1 is SNHLY and CDR2 is FYNNEI. CDR3 nucleotide sequence: TGTGCCAGCAGTGAGCTATACACGACTGAAGCTTTCTTT. Protein: CASSELYTTEAFF.

This clonotype was counted many times. The chain links TRBV27 to TRBJ2-3; TRBD1 is a possible D gene (6 bases). Germline values: CDR1 MNHEY, CDR2 SMNVEV (reference sequence). Trimming took 3 bases from V and 0 from J, leaving 13 bases between them. The CDR3 is 16 amino acids. CDR3 protein: CASSFLSGQSTDTQYF. DNA of the CDR3: TGTGCCAGCAGTTTCCTATCGGGACAAAGCACAGATACGCAGTATTTT.

The V gene is TRBV3-1, the J gene TRBJ1-2, with D possibly TRBD1 on 6 matching bases. Trimming cost V 3 bases and J 4 bases, with 15 bases left between them. Germline lookup yields CDR1 LGHDT and CDR2 YNNKEL (reference sequence). The CDR3 loop spans 15 amino acids. CDR3 nucleotide sequence: TGTGCCAGCAGCCACGACGGGGGCAACTTCTATGGCTACACCTTC. Translating it yields CASSHDGGNFYGYTF.

This clonotype was found a few times. V gene TRBV9 combines with J gene TRBJ2-6; possible D gene TRBD2, 5 bases. The CDR3 totals 13 residues. Germline lookup yields CDR1 SGDLS and CDR2 YYNGEE. V lost 3 bases and J lost 8, with 9 bases in between. The CDR3 DNA is TGTGCCAGCAGCGCCCCGGGAACCAACGTCCTGACTTTC. This gives the protein CASSAPGTNVLTF.

With regard to this clonotype: A much more abundant neighbour one base away suggests this may be a read error. The chain joins TRBV12-3 or TRBV12-4 to TRBJ1-2, with D possibly being TRBD1 (6 bases). V dropped 5 bases and J dropped 5 bases, with 15 bases sitting between them. CDR3 length equals 14 residues. CDR3 sequence: CASSLIDQGYGYTF. The CDR3 region has the DNA TGTGCCAGCAGTCTAATCGATCAGGGGTATGGCTACACCTTC.

This clonotype was counted only a few times. This chain connects TRBV20-1 to TRBJ1-3; no firm D call. The CDR3 covers 15 residues. The germline V and J ends were trimmed by 0 bases and 0 bases, with 9 bases remaining between them. Germline-derived CDR1 and CDR2 are DFQATT and SNEGSKA (reference sequence). Written as DNA, the CDR3 is TGCAGTGCTAGAGATCAACGGAGCTCTGGAAACACCATATATTTT. Translation gives CSARDQRSSGNTIYF.

There are many counts of this clonotype. The rearrangement links TRBV6-4 to TRBJ1-1; D is perhaps TRBD1 (5 bases). Trimming took off 6 bases at V and 6 bases at J, with 14 bases between the two ends. Germline loops: CDR1 MRHNA, CDR2 SNTAGT. This CDR3 comprises 13 residues. The CDR3, as DNA: TGTGCCAGCAGGGACACCTCCGCCGCTGAAGCTTTCTTT. Protein: CASRDTSAAEAFF.

The V call is TRBV7-9, the J call TRBJ1-2; D ambiguous. The germline V gene has CDR1 SEHNR and CDR2 FQNEAQ (reference sequence). This CDR3 is 12 amino acids long. V gave up 5 bases and J gave up 6 bases, with 10 bases separating them. The chain's CDR3 is CASSPGPDGYTF. The CDR3 nucleotides are TGTGCCAGCAGCCCCGGTCCTGATGGCTACACCTTC.

Turning to this clonotype: Relative to the germline gene, one junction end is altered; a read error may explain this. This rearrangement joins TRBV5-1 to TRBJ1-4; no definite D call. The CDR3 loop spans 17 amino acids. In germline, CDR1 is SGHRS, CDR2 YFSETQ. The CDR3 nucleotides are TGCGCCAGCAGCTTGGAAGTAGGACCCGCAACTAATGGAAAACTGTTTTTT. As protein: CASSLEVGPATNGKLFF.

This clonotype appeared many times. This chain connects TRBV20-1 to TRBJ2-7; 7 nucleotides align to TRBD1. This CDR3 has 13 residues. Germline CDR1 DFQATT, CDR2 SNEGSKA (reference sequence). The V segment lost 5 bases and the J segment 2 bases; nucleotides outside the gene matches: 6. The CDR3 sequence: CSAGGQMTYEQYF. The CDR3 region has the DNA TGCAGTGCTGGGGGACAGATGACCTACGAGCAGTACTTC.

The V and J genes are TRBV6-1 and TRBJ2-3, with 11 positions matching TRBD2. J gave up 6 bases and V 7 bases, and 24 bases lay outside the gene matches. CDR3 size: 20 residues. Germline values: CDR1 MNHNS, CDR2 SASEGT. The CDR3 here is CASIRIHLPTKLAGEDTQYF. Written as DNA, the CDR3 is TGTGCCAGCATACGAATACACTTACCCACAAAACTAGCGGGGGAGGATACGCAGTATTTT.

With respect to this clonotype: This could be a read error, since a much larger clone is one nucleotide away. No conserved phenylalanine or tryptophan is present at the end of the CDR3, so a read error is the likely explanation. This chain joins TRBV20-1 and TRBJ2-7; 9 nucleotides match TRBD1. Germline V gene lookup returns CDR1 DFQATT and CDR2 SNEGSKA (reference sequence). The CDR3 consists of 16 residues. Trimming took 1 base from V and 0 from J; bases not matched to a gene: 7. The CDR3 reads CSARGIRDRASYEQYS. The CDR3 DNA is TGCAGTGCTAGAGGAATCCGGGACAGGGCCTCCTACGAGCAGTACTCC.

This sequence joins TRBV7-9 and TRBJ2-3; TRBD2 agrees at 15 bases. V was pared by 4 bases and J by 3 bases, with 2 bases of the junction left unmatched. CDR3 length: 16 amino acids. Germline V lookup: CDR1 SEHNR, CDR2 FQNEAQ (reference sequence). Written as DNA, the CDR3 is TGTGCCAGCAGCTGGGGGACTAGCGGGGGGACAGATACGCAGTATTTT. This translates into CASSWGTSGGTDTQYF.

The V and J genes are TRBV11-1 and TRBJ2-2; D is possibly TRBD2 (6 bases). The CDR3 spans 16 residues. Looked up from germline, CDR1 is SGHAT and CDR2 is FQDESV (reference sequence). The V end was cut by 2 bases, the J end by 0 bases, with 10 bases between. The CDR3 DNA reads as TGTGCCAGCAGCTTATTGCGGGGAACGAACACCGGGGAGCTGTTTTTT. Residues: CASSLLRGTNTGELFF.

The chain links TRBV5-1 to TRBJ2-3, with D possibly TRBD2 on 6 matching bases. The CDR3 is made up of 16 amino acids. CDR1 is SGHRS, CDR2 YFSETQ, per germline. V shed 2 bases and J shed 1 base, with 14 bases lying between them. DNA of the CDR3: TGCGCCAGCAGCTTCCTTGGGGCTAGCGGCACAGATACGCAGTATTTT. Protein sequence: CASSFLGASGTDTQYF.

This clonotype was detected a few times. The chain employs TRBV7-9 and TRBJ2-2, with 7 bases that match TRBD1. The V and J ends lost 1 base and 3 bases, in that order; junction bases with no gene match: 2. The CDR3 totals 15 residues. CDR1 and CDR2 (germline): SEHNR, FQNEAQ (reference sequence). CDR3 nucleotide sequence: TGTGCCAGCAGCTTAGTAGGGGGCTACACCGGGGAGCTGTTTTTT. It yields the protein CASSLVGGYTGELFF.

The genes are TRBV6-2 or TRBV6-3 and TRBJ1-2; 8 positions match TRBD1. The V gene's germline CDR1 is MNHEY and CDR2 SVGEGT. This CDR3 is 15 amino acids long. J was trimmed by 4 bases and V by 6 bases; bases with no gene match: 10. This CDR3 is CASRATGGNRYGYTF. Here the CDR3 DNA reads TGTGCCAGCAGGGCCACAGGGGGTAATCGCTATGGCTACACCTTC.